Described below is a single T cell receptor beta chain sequence and its context. Its antigen remains unidentified. The data are from a study of cytomegalovirus exposure and HLA in healthy donors. Study results and caveats: The authors listed some 150 TCR beta chains as cytomegalovirus-associated. Researchers left out some V segments, among them TRBV6-2 and TRBV6-3, as indistinguishable. When analyzed later, the rates of TCR association showed variation by HLA locus, with DRB1 the most and HLA-C the fewest. Diagnosis of cytomegalovirus status made by the classifier reportedly showed high specificity and sensitivity.

With 6 bases clipped from V and 4 bases from J, the junction kept 8 bases outside the gene matches. In germline, CDR1 is KGHSH, CDR2 LQKENI. The CDR3 has 14 amino acids. 13 Jbeta primers and 60 Vbeta primers were used for the PCR. Measured with immunoSEQ multiplex PCR; TCRdb has only the in-frame clones, and not every one. The table includes roughly 100,000 clones, more than 70% detected once. The source material was PBMCs. The TCR originated in a man aged 25 to 40 in good health and CMV-seronegative. This rearrangement joins TRBV18 to TRBJ2-7; 8 bases match TRBD1. The chain's CDR3 is CASSATGTGYEQYF. The CDR3 nucleotides read TGTGCCAGCTCGGCTACCGGGACAGGATACGAGCAGTACTTC.